This T cell receptor beta chain was identified during a study of glioma-infiltrating T cells after dendritic cell vaccination. Study overall: Patients had newly diagnosed or recurrent glioblastoma and received dendritic cell vaccines. At biweekly intervals, patients got three intradermal dendritic cell vaccine injections.

Germline V gives CDR1 MGHRA, CDR2 YSYEKL. The CDR3 has 14 amino acids. V was clipped by 2 bases and J by 5 bases, with 12 bases between them. Findings and limits, study-wide: Longer survival after dendritic cell vaccination followed higher pretreatment TIL content.

In the case of this clone: Its antigen is undetermined.

The PCR used 60 V beta and 13 J beta primers. Using immunoSEQ multiplex PCR, the repertoire was profiled, and TCRdb retains in-frame clones only, with some absent. The data show roughly 51,000 clones, about 85% seen once. The sample in question was blood, obtained before dendritic cell vaccination. This rearrangement joins TRBV4-1 to TRBJ2-5; D may be TRBD2 (5 bases). The TCR comes from a human donor with glioblastoma. The CDR3 DNA sequence: TGCGCCAGCAGCCAATATGAGGGCGGGGAGACCCAGTACTTC. It encodes CASSQYEGGETQYF.